The 13 T cell receptor beta chains given below trace back to one sample, sequenced in a study of blood T cell repertoires in COVID-19. Some clones are missing from TCRdb's copy, which holds only in-frame ones; the method was immunoSEQ multiplex PCR. The data hold some 240,000 clones, with 65% to 90% observed a single time. Sequenced material: peripheral blood. The receptor source for this set is a woman aged 40 to 55 who had recovered from COVID-19.

The V and J genes are TRBV28 and TRBJ1-2, with 10 nucleotides matching TRBD1. J gave up 8 bases and V 2 bases, and 2 bases lay outside the gene matches. From germline, CDR1 is MDHEN and CDR2 SYDVKM. The CDR3 runs 13 residues. In nucleotides, the CDR3 is TGTGCCAGCAGTTTAGGGGACAGGGGCGGCTACACCTTC. This gives the protein CASSLGDRGGYTF.

This clone showed up just a few times. The chain combines TRBV10-3 with TRBJ1-2; D is possibly TRBD1 (5 bases). Germline V gives CDR1 ENHRY, CDR2 SYGVKD. CDR3 size: 15 residues. Trimming removed 2 bases from V and 7 bases from J, with 17 bases in between. This chain's CDR3 is CAISEPEKWDSGYTF. In DNA, the CDR3 is TGTGCCATCAGTGAGCCTGAGAAATGGGACTCTGGCTACACCTTC.

This clone was picked up a small number of times. The chain is built from TRBV11-1 and TRBJ1-1, with D maybe TRBD1 (5 bases). CDR3 length: 13 amino acids. V shed 4 bases and J shed 4 bases, with 10 bases lying between them. Germline assignment: CDR1 SGHAT and CDR2 FQDESV (reference sequence). CDR3 coding DNA: TGTGCCAGCAGCTCCTCCCAGGGCACTGAAGCTTTCTTT. Protein: CASSSSQGTEAFF.

The chain recombines TRBV19 with TRBJ2-6; 11 positions match TRBD1. Germline lookup yields CDR1 LNHDA and CDR2 SQIVND (reference sequence). V lost 4 bases to trimming and J lost 1 base; unmatched junction nucleotides: 9. The CDR3 contains 19 residues. This CDR3 is CASSKNRDRGRSGANVLTF. The CDR3 coding sequence is TGTGCCAGTAGTAAAAACCGGGACAGGGGGAGATCTGGGGCCAACGTCCTGACTTTC.

The chain employs TRBV30 and TRBJ2-1; D gene ambiguous. The CDR3 sequence is 13 residues long. In germline, CDR1 is GTSNPN, CDR2 SVGIG (reference sequence). The V end was cut by 3 bases, the J end by 5 bases, with 11 bases between. In nucleotides, the CDR3 is TGTGCCTGGAGCCTATCGAGAGACAATGAGCAGTTCTTC. This encodes CAWSLSRDNEQFF. The full variable domain, its missing parts supplied by reference TRBV30 and TRBJ2-1, is SQTIHQWPATLVQPVGSPLSLECTVEGTSNPNLYWYRQAAGRGLQLLFYSVGIGQISSEVPQNLSASRPQDRQFILSSKKLLLSDSGFYLCAWSLSRDNEQFFGPGTRLTVL.

This sequence joins TRBV18 and TRBJ2-3, with TRBD1 matching over 7 bases. V was clipped by 3 bases and J by 6 bases; unmatched bases: 12. The germline V gene has CDR1 KGHSH and CDR2 LQKENI. CDR3 length: 16 amino acids. Here the CDR3 reads CASSPKGTASGDTQYF. CDR3 DNA: TGTGCCAGCTCACCCAAGGGGACAGCCTCAGGGGATACGCAGTATTTT.

The chain couples TRBV30 to TRBJ1-6; 7 bases align to TRBD1. Germline CDR1 GTSNPN, CDR2 SVGIG (reference sequence). V lost 3 bases, J lost 8 bases, and 7 bases stayed unmatched. The CDR3 totals 14 residues. The CDR3 bases are TGTGCCTGGAGCACAGGGGTTCAGGATTCACCCCTCCACTTT. It is translated as CAWSTGVQDSPLHF.

V usage is TRBV4-3 and J usage is TRBJ2-1; 7 positions agree with TRBD1. The CDR3 loop spans 13 amino acids. Germline lookup yields CDR1 LGHNA and CDR2 YSLEER. Trimming cost V 4 bases and J 10 bases; bases outside gene matches: 7. The CDR3 nucleotides read TGCGCCAGCAGCCGAAACAGGGGTAACGAGCAGTTCTTC. Protein: CASSRNRGNEQFF.

This clone was counted once. The CDR3 loop is CASSAVSVYSNQPQHF. The CDR3 coding sequence is TGTGCCAGTAGTGCGGTGTCGGTTTATAGCAATCAGCCCCAGCATTTT. The gene calls are TRBV19 and TRBJ1-5; D not certain. Germline V gene data show CDR1 as LNHDA and CDR2 as SQIVND (reference sequence). The CDR3 totals 16 residues. The ends were cut back, 5 bases at V and 0 bases at J, with 14 bases in the middle.

V usage is TRBV2 and J usage is TRBJ1-1, with D possibly matching TRBD1 (6 bases). Germline-derived CDR1 and CDR2 are SNHLY and FYNNEI. The CDR3 length is 15 residues. Deletions cut 4 bases from V and 1 base from J, with 13 bases between. The CDR3 loop is CASSAQGIANTEAFF. Written as DNA, the CDR3 is TGTGCCAGCAGTGCACAGGGTATTGCGAACACTGAAGCTTTCTTT.

The rearrangement uses TRBV4-2 and TRBJ2-1; 10 nucleotides match TRBD1. Looked up from germline, CDR1 is LGHNA and CDR2 is YNFKEQ. V was pared by 2 bases and J by 7 bases, with 8 bases of the junction left unmatched. The CDR3 is 16 amino acids. CDR3 sequence (DNA): TGTGCCAGCAGCCAACGGTTGACAGGGGGCTTGAATGAGCAGTTCTTC. Protein product: CASSQRLTGGLNEQFF.

This chain connects TRBV9 to TRBJ2-1; tentative D call: TRBD2 (5 bases). The CDR3 has 13 residues. Germline CDR1 is SGDLS and CDR2 is YYNGEE. V lost 2 bases and J 10 bases, leaving 13 bases between the germline ends. DNA for the CDR3: TGTGCCAGCAGCGTCCGGGGATCCCCCGAGCAGTTCTTC. It codes for CASSVRGSPEQFF.

The chain is built from TRBV2 and TRBJ1-6; TRBD1 agrees at 8 bases. Germline V gene data show CDR1 as SNHLY and CDR2 as FYNNEI. V lost 4 bases, J lost 9 bases, and 5 bases stayed unmatched. The CDR3 is 14 amino acids. For the CDR3, the DNA is TGTGCCAGCAGTGGTGGACAGGGTCTTTCACCCCTCCACTTT. Protein product: CASSGGQGLSPLHF.